Included here is one T cell receptor (beta chain) sequence, with context. What this receptor recognizes is not known. No much larger clonotype is one base removed from it; base qualities were not supplied. This sample stems from a study of blood T cell repertoires in COVID-19 (dated by TCRdb to 2018 to 2021). Study-level background: Samples from collaborators originated in the United States, Italy and Spain and spanned both the acute and convalescent phases of COVID-19. The material from the prospective study consisted of cDNA or gDNA derived from T cells, B-cell-depleted T cells, or PBMCs. Deeply sampled blood TCRbeta repertoires from subjects exposed to, actively infected with, or recovered from COVID-19 were included in the dataset. A freely available public database, intended as a resource for researchers studying the immune response to SARS-CoV-2, is where the repertoires were released. The samples were drawn from two sources: the first 160 participants of the ongoing ImmuneRACE study, and some 1,300 subjects contributed by 6 global collaborators. The sample metadata nearly always contained a de-identified subject ID, COVID-19 status, age in years and sex. HLA class I and class II types, where available, came from metadata supplied by the sample provider rather than from assay-based typing.

TCRbeta CDR3 regions were amplified from genomic DNA by means of the immunoSEQ Assay, a bias-controlled multiplex PCR. In the paper's pipeline: Within the assay, amplification of reference gene primers was used to estimate how many nucleated cells each sample contained. To quantify the absolute abundance of each unique TCRbeta CDR3 rearrangement, sequence reads were collapsed and filtered. For each sample, productive Simpson clonality was calculated as the square root of Simpson's diversity index over productive rearrangements. The immuneACCESS repertoire file appears here via TCRdb, limited to in-frame rearrangements. These files lack a portion of the clones; in checked studies, under half of the deficit traces to unresolved V genes, and the cause of the others is not known. That table gives V, J and clone size, and the DNA gave D and trimming. This sample lists 250,000 to 300,000 clones; approximately 82% were detected once. Jointly, the top ten make up around 4.5% of the sample.

A second Seattle source provided samples from volunteer blood donors who had recovered from COVID-19. Whole blood was collected in K2EDTA tubes by collaborating institutions according to the institutions' own protocols. Collaborator samples were shipped for TCRbeta analysis as frozen whole blood, isolated PBMCs, or DNA extracted from either sample type. The CDR3 starts with the cysteine, ends with the phenylalanine, and has 18 residues. Just the 54-base CDR3 DNA is kept, in frame starting at base 1. V sheds 1 base and J sheds 0 bases, leaving 17 bases between their ends. CDR1 and CDR2 are read off the germline V gene as LGHNA and YNFKEQ. On the study overall, not on this receptor specifically: How much clinical and demographic metadata was included differed by source and by participant, and the metadata was provided uncurated.

The sequence was collected from a man aged 55 to 70 who had recovered from COVID-19. The V gene is TRBV4-2 and the J gene is TRBJ2-3; possibly the D gene is TRBD2, per 5 matching bases. The sequencing input was peripheral blood. The sequenced DNA: TGTGCCAGCAGCCAAGGGTCGAGGGCCTCCCATAGCACAGATACGCAGTATTTT. It translates to CASSQGSRASHSTDTQYF.